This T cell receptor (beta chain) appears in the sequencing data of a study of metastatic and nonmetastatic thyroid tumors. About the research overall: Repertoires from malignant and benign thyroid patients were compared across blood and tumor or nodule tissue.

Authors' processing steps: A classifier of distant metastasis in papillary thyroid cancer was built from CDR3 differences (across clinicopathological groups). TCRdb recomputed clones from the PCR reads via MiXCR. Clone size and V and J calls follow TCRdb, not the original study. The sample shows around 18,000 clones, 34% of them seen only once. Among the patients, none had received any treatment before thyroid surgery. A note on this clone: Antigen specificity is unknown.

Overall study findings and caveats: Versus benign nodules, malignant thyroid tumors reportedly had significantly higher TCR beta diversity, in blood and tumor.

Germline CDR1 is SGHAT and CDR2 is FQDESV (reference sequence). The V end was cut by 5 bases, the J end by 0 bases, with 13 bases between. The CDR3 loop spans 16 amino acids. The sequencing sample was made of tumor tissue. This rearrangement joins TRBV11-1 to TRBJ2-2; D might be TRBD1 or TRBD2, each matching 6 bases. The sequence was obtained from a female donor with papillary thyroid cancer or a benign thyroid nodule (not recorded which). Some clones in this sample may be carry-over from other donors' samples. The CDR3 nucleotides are TGTGCCAGCAGCGCCTCGGGGGCCGCGAACACCGGGGAGCTGTTTTTT. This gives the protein CASSASGAANTGELFF.